Listed below are T cell receptor beta chains from one sample, sequenced in a study of T cell repertoires in cytomegalovirus infection. TCRdb ran MiXCR on the reads and lists one entry per CDR3 protein. The table includes about 180,000 distinct CDR3 sequences, about 18% detected once. Input material: CD8+ T cells from PBMCs. Receptors originate from a human donor in good health (CMV status not recorded). Some clones in this sample may be carry-over from other donors' samples. Each CDR3 is given with its conserved first and last residue. Each record gives: CDR3 length, J gene, D gene, V gene, clone size, CDR3 DNA, CDR3 protein. A D gene is named only where the DNA matches it firmly. For some rows the clone size is stated as once, few or many, or as a class when expanded; others skip it.

13 TRBJ1-1 - TRBV29-1 - TGCAGCGTAACGCAGGGGCCGAACACTGAAGCTTTCTTT CSVTQGPNTEAFF
13 TRBJ2-1 - TRBV14 - TGTGCCAGCAGCCAAGCTTTCCGCGATGAGCAGTTCTTC CASSQAFRDEQFF
11 TRBJ2-7 - TRBV30 few TGTGCCTGGAGCACCTCCCTGGAGCAGTACTTC CAWSTSLEQYF
16 TRBJ1-4 - TRBV7-2 - TGTGCCAGCAGCTTTAGACTCAGGGATCCTAATGAAAAACTGTTTTTT CASSFRLRDPNEKLFF
16 TRBJ2-7 - TRBV7-2 - TGTGCCAGCAGCACCAACCACTACAGGGATCCCTACGAGCAGTACTTC CASSTNHYRDPYEQYF
15 TRBJ2-1 TRBD2 TRBV7-9 - TGTGCCAGCAGCTTTCTAGCGGCGTCGGGGTCAGGGCAGTTCTTC CASSFLAASGSGQFF
15 TRBJ2-1 TRBD1 TRBV19 few TGTGCCAGTAGTATAGAACAGGGGGCCTACAATGAGCAGTTCTTC CASSIEQGAYNEQFF
15 TRBJ1-2 - TRBV2 many TGTGCCAGCAGCGCCGGGAGAGCGAATAACTATGGCTACACCTTC CASSAGRANNYGYTF
14 TRBJ2-7 TRBD1 TRBV4-3 - TGCGCCAGCAGCCAAGGGACAGGACTCTACGAGCAGTACTTC CASSQGTGLYEQYF
15 TRBJ1-1 - TRBV19 - TGTGCCAGTAGTATAGTGGGCAGGAGGAACACTGAAGCTTTCTTT CASSIVGRRNTEAFF
16 TRBJ2-7 TRBD2 TRBV7-9 few TGTGCCAGCAGCCCGCCCGGACTAGCGGGGGGATACGAGCAGTACTTC CASSPPGLAGGYEQYF
15 TRBJ2-7 - TRBV6-2/TRBV6-3 few TGTGCCAGCAGACGCGACAGGATGTCTGACTACGAGCAGTACTTC CASRRDRMSDYEQYF
15 TRBJ2-3 TRBD1 TRBV7-2 - TGTGCCAGCAGCTCGACAGGGAAAGGGGGAGATACGCAGTATTTT CASSSTGKGGDTQYF
14 TRBJ1-1 - TRBV6-8 - TGTGCCAGCAGTTACGCAGGGACGAACACTGAAGCTTTCTTT CASSYAGTNTEAFF
12 TRBJ2-4 - TRBV4-1 few TGCGCCAGCAGCCAAGAGCAGGGCATTCAGTACTTC CASSQEQGIQYF
18 TRBJ1-5 TRBD1 TRBV7-8 few TGTGCCAGCAGCTACCGGGCCCGGCTACAGGGGTTGGGGCAGCCCCAGCATTTT CASSYRARLQGLGQPQHF
14 TRBJ2-1 - TRBV4-3 few TGCGCCAGCAGCCAAAGACAGGTCTACAATGAGCAGTTCTTC CASSQRQVYNEQFF
12 TRBJ1-5 - TRBV6-6 - TGTGCCAGCGTCGAGGGAAGTCAGCCCCAGCATTTT CASVEGSQPQHF
15 TRBJ1-1 - TRBV15 - TGTGCCACCAGCAGAGATAGATTAGGTTACTCTGAAGCTTTCTTT CATSRDRLGYSEAFF
11 TRBJ1-2 - TRBV4-1 - TGCGCCAGCAGCCAAGGGAAAGGCTACACCTTC CASSQGKGYTF
12 TRBJ1-5 - TRBV28 - TGTGCCAGCAGACAGAGCAATCAGCCCCAGCATTTT CASRQSNQPQHF
20 TRBJ2-6 - TRBV7-6 - TGTGCCAGCAGCTTAGAGATTGGGGTGGAATTCTTCTCTGGGGCCAACGTCCTGACTTTC CASSLEIGVEFFSGANVLTF
17 TRBJ2-7 TRBD2 TRBV4-3 few TGCGCCAGCAGCCAAGACCTACTAGCGGGGGGCTTCTACGAGCAGTACTTC CASSQDLLAGGFYEQYF
13 TRBJ1-5 - TRBV6-2/TRBV6-3 - TGTGCCAGCAGTTTCACGGGTCTCCAGCCCCAGCATTTT CASSFTGLQPQHF
18 TRBJ2-5 TRBD1 TRBV4-1 - TGCGCCAGCAGCCAAGTAGGGGGCCTGGGAATGCGACAAGAGACCCAGTACTTC CASSQVGGLGMRQETQYF
12 TRBJ2-7 - TRBV6-1 - TGTGCCAGCAGTCCACACTTATACGAGCAGTACTTC CASSPHLYEQYF
14 TRBJ1-1 - TRBV15 few TGTGCCACCAGCAGAGATATTGGGGGCACTGAAGCTTTCTTT CATSRDIGGTEAFF
14 TRBJ1-4 TRBD1 TRBV7-6 many TGTGCCAGCAGCCCGGGACAGGAGGTTCAAAAACTGTTTTTT CASSPGQEVQKLFF
15 TRBJ2-5 TRBD1 TRBV4-3 - TGCGCCAGCAGCCAAGAAACTAGGGGGCGGGAGACCCAGTACTTC CASSQETRGRETQYF
14 TRBJ2-7 - TRBV6-1 - TGTGCCAGCAGTCCACAGGGTAGAAACTACGAGCAGTACTTC CASSPQGRNYEQYF
13 TRBJ1-3 - TRBV28 few TGTGCCAGCAGTCACAACTCTGGAAACACCATATATTTT CASSHNSGNTIYF
13 TRBJ2-7 - TRBV7-2 - TGTGCCAGCAGAGGCGGACGGACATACGAGCAGTACTTC CASRGGRTYEQYF